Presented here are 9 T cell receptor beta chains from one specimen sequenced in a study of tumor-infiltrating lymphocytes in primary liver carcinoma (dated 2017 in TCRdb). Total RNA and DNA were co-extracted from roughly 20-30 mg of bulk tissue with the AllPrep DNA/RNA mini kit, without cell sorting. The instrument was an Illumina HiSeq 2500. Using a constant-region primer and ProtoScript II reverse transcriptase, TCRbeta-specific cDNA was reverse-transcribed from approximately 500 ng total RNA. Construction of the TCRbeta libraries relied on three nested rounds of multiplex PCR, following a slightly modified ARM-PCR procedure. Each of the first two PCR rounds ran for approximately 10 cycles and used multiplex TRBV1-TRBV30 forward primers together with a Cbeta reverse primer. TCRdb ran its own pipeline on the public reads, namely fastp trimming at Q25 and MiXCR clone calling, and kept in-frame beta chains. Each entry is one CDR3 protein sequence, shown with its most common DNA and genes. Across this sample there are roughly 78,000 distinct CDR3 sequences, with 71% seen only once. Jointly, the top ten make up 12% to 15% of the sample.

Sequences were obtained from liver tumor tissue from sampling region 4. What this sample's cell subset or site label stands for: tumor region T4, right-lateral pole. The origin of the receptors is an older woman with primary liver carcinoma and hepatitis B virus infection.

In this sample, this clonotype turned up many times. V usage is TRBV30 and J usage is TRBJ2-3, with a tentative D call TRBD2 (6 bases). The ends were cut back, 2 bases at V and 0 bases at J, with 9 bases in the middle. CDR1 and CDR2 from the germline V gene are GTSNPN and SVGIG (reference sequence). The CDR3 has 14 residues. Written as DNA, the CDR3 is TGTGCCTGGAGTCACGGACTAAGCACAGATACGCAGTATTTT. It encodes CAWSHGLSTDTQYF.

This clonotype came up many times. For the CDR3, the DNA is TGCAGCGGTGCGGGAGGGATCGGGACAGATACGCAGTATTTT. Amino acid sequence: CSGAGGIGTDTQYF. The chain couples TRBV29-1 to TRBJ2-3; TRBD2 agrees at 9 bases. V lost 7 bases to trimming and J lost 3 bases; unmatched junction nucleotides: 8. Germline V lookup: CDR1 SQVTM, CDR2 ANQGSEA. This CDR3 region has 14 residues.

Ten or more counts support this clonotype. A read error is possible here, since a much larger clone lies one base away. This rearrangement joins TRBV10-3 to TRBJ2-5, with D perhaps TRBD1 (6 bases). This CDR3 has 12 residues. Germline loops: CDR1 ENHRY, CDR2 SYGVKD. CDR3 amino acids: CAISGGGETRYF. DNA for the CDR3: TGTGCCATCAGTGGAGGGGGAGAGACCCGGTACTTC.

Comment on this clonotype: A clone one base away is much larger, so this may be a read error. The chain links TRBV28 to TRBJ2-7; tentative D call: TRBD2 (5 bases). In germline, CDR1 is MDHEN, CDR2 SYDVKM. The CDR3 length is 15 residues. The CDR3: CTSSSPRAGRDEQYF. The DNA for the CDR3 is TGTACCAGCAGTTCCCCTCGGGCGGGCCGGGACGAGCAGTACTTC.

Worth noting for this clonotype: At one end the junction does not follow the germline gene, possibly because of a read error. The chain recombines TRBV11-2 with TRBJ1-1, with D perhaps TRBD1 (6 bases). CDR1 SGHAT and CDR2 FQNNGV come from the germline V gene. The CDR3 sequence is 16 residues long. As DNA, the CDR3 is TGTGCCAGGAGCCCACCCGGGGGGGCCCGTACCACTGAAGCTATCTTT. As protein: CARSPPGGARTTEAIF.

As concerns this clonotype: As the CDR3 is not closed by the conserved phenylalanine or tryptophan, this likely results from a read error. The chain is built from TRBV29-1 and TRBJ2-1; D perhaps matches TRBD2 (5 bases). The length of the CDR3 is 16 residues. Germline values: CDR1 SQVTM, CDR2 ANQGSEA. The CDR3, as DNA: TGTAGCGTTGAAGATGTAAGCTTAACGCACTACAATGAGCAGTTCCTC. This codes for CSVEDVSLTHYNEQFL.

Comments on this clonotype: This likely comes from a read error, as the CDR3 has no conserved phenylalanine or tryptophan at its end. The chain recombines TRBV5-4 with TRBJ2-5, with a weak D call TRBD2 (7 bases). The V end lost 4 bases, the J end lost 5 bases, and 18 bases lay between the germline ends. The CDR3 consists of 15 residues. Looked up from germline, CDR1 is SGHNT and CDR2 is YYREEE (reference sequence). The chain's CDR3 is CASSPGGGYGETQYS. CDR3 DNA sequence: TGTGCCAGCAGCCCGGGGGGCGGGTATGGTGAGACCCAGTACTCC.

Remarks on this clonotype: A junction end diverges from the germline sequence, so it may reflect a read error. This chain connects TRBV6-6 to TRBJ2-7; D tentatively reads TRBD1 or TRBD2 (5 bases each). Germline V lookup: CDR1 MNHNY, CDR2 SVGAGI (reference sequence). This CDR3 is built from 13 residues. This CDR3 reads CAGSKGETYEQYF. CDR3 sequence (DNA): TGTGCCGGCTCAAAAGGGGAGACCTATGAGCAGTACTTC.

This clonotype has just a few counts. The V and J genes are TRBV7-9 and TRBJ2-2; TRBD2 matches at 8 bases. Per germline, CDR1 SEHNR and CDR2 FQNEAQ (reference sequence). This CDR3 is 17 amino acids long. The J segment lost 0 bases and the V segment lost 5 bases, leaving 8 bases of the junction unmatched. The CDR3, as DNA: TGTGCCAGCAGCCCCCGCGTAGCGGGGTCGAACACCGGGGAGCTGTTTTTT. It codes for CASSPRVAGSNTGELFF. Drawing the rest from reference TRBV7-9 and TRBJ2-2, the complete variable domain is DTGVSQNPRHKITKRGQNVTFRCDPISEHNRLYWYRQTLGQGPEFLTYFQNEAQLEKSRLLSDRFSAERPKGSFSTLEIQRTEQGDSAMYLCASSPRVAGSNTGELFFGEGSRLTVL.